The present TCR beta chain was sequenced within a study of PD-L1 blockade in urothelial cancer. In the study overall: Blood was subjected to analysis at 3 weeks (second dose) and 6 weeks following treatment start.

Profiling relied on immunoSEQ multiplex PCR, and the TCRdb table lists in-frame clones only, not all of them. Among around 38,000 clones, around nine tenths were seen once, and the ten largest hold about 23%. Specified time point: peripheral blood 6 weeks after treatment start. As for this clone: Its antigen is undetermined.

Overall study results and limits: Larger 3-week expansion of tumor-associated blood clones was seen in durable-benefit patients.

Here the sequenced sample was PBMCs, taken around atezolizumab (anti-PD-L1) treatment. This TCR derives from a man in his fifties or sixties with urothelial cancer.

CDR3 DNA: TGTGCCAGCTCGGGGGGGTTGGCTGAAAAACTGTTTTTT. Amino acids: CASSGGLAEKLFF. The chain employs TRBV18 and TRBJ1-4, with a tentative D call TRBD1 (5 bases). This CDR3 comprises 13 residues. Germline loops: CDR1 KGHSH, CDR2 LQKENI. V lost 6 bases and J 7 bases, leaving 12 bases between the germline ends.